Shown below are 11 T cell receptor beta chains from a single sample sequenced in a study of human T cells and chemical hapten exposure. Specified time point: pre-sensitization, week 0. The treatment: therapeutic diphenylcyclopropenone sensitization with weekly scalp DPC. Each CDR3 protein gets one entry after TCRdb re-called the RACE reads with MiXCR. In the table there are approximately 370,000 distinct CDR3 sequences, approximately 5.8% of which are singletons. The sample was whole blood, taken in connection with sensitization to the hapten diphenylcyclopropenone (DPC). These receptors all come from a woman aged 18 to 35 with alopecia areata. Some clones in this sample may be carry-over from other donors' samples.

This chain connects TRBV28 to TRBJ2-3; D is undetermined. This CDR3 contains 15 residues. The germline CDR1 and CDR2 sequences are MDHEN and SYDVKM. V was clipped by 3 bases and J by 3 bases, with 13 bases between them. CDR3 in DNA: TGTGCCAGCAGTTTTTCTAGTCGGAAGACAGATACGCAGTATTTT. Encoded protein: CASSFSSRKTDTQYF.

The chain uses TRBV10-3 and TRBJ2-3; the match to TRBD2 covers 7 bases. This CDR3 has 14 residues. Germline values: CDR1 ENHRY, CDR2 SYGVKD. V gave up 4 bases and J gave up 4 bases; unmatched junction bases: 5. The CDR3: CAISGTRGADTQYF. CDR3 sequence (DNA): TGTGCCATCAGTGGGACTAGGGGCGCAGATACGCAGTATTTT.

The chain links TRBV9 to TRBJ2-3; no clear D gene. In germline, CDR1 is SGDLS, CDR2 YYNGEE. This CDR3 is built from 13 residues. V lost 0 bases to trimming and J lost 6 bases, with 8 bases between them. The CDR3 DNA reads TGTGCCAGCAGCGTAGAGGCACGGGATACGCAGTATTTT. This encodes CASSVEARDTQYF. The entire variable domain, with the rest obtained from reference TRBV9 and TRBJ2-3, is as follows: DSGVTQTPKHLITATGQRVTLRCSPRSGDLSVYWYQQSLDQGLQFLIQYYNGEERAKGNILERFSAQQFPDLHSELNLSSLELGDSALYFCASSVEARDTQYFGPGTRLTVL.

This chain connects TRBV2 to TRBJ2-5; D uncertain. Trimming cost V 1 base and J 0 bases, with 6 bases left between them. The CDR3 contains 14 residues. Germline assignment: CDR1 SNHLY and CDR2 FYNNEI. CDR3 sequence: CASSEEAYQETQYF. DNA for the CDR3: TGTGCCAGCAGTGAAGAGGCTTACCAAGAGACCCAGTACTTC.

This clonotype was counted many times. This sequence joins TRBV7-9 and TRBJ1-4; D unresolved. CDR1 and CDR2 from the germline V gene are SEHNR and FQNEAQ (reference sequence). CDR3 length equals 16 residues. V lost 6 bases to trimming and J lost 5 bases, with 19 bases between them. The CDR3, as DNA: TGTGCCAGCAGTCCGAGCTTGGCAGCCAAAAATGAAAAACTGTTTTTT. Translation: CASSPSLAAKNEKLFF. Using reference TRBV7-9 and TRBJ1-4 for the parts outside the CDR3, the full variable domain is DTGVSQNPRHKITKRGQNVTFRCDPISEHNRLYWYRQTLGQGPEFLTYFQNEAQLEKSRLLSDRFSAERPKGSFSTLEIQRTEQGDSAMYLCASSPSLAAKNEKLFFGSGTQLSVL.

Only a few counts were recorded for this clonotype. The rearrangement uses TRBV7-6 and TRBJ1-4, with D maybe TRBD1 (5 bases). Germline CDR1 and CDR2: SGHVS and FNYEAQ. The CDR3 sequence is 14 residues long. V gave up 5 bases and J gave up 10 bases, with 17 bases separating them. The CDR3 here is CASSPRANTGKLFF. The DNA of the CDR3 is TGTGCCAGCAGCCCCAGGGCAAACACGGGAAAACTGTTTTTT.

The rearrangement links TRBV5-1 to TRBJ2-6, with 8 bases aligning to TRBD1. The germline CDR1 and CDR2 sequences are SGHRS and YFSETQ. With V trimmed by 0 bases and J by 0 bases, 8 bases remained unmatched. This CDR3 spans 19 amino acids. The DNA of the CDR3 is TGCGCCAGCAGCTTGGACCGGGACAGGAGAAGCTCTGGGGCCAACGTCCTGACTTTC. Translating gives CASSLDRDRRSSGANVLTF.

This clonotype was seen ten or more times. CDR3 amino acids: CASSHGTGRGYTF. For the CDR3, the DNA is TGTGCCAGCAGCCACGGGACAGGGAGAGGCTACACCTTC. The J gene is TRBJ1-2, the V gene TRBV7-9, with 9 bases lining up with TRBD1. The CDR3 consists of 13 residues. With 5 bases clipped from V and 8 bases from J, the junction kept 6 bases outside the gene matches. In germline, CDR1 is SEHNR, CDR2 FQNEAQ (reference sequence).

This chain connects TRBV5-1 to TRBJ2-7, with 11 bases aligning to TRBD1. The junction had 6 bases not matched to a gene; V was cut back by 3 bases and J by 4 bases. CDR1 SGHRS and CDR2 YFSETQ come from the germline V gene. The CDR3 covers 15 residues. Written as DNA, the CDR3 is TGCGCCAGCAGCTCCTGGGACAGGGGGGCATACGAGCAGTACTTC. Translation: CASSSWDRGAYEQYF.

In the case of this clonotype: This could be a read error, since a much larger clone is one nucleotide away. V and J are TRBV29-1 and TRBJ2-7; the D is unclear. Trimming stripped 4 bases from V and 7 bases from J, with 23 bases between. Germline V lookup: CDR1 SQVTM, CDR2 ANQGSEA. This CDR3 has 15 amino acids. The CDR3 coding sequence is TGCAGCGTTGTCGTCCGCGGCTCGGCAGGTCCGGAGCAGTACTTC. As protein: CSVVVRGSAGPEQYF.

This clonotype was counted at least ten times. CDR3 nucleotide sequence: TGTGCCAGCAGCGTTCAAACAGATCTTTCCTACAATGAGCAGTTCTTC. Protein: CASSVQTDLSYNEQFF. This chain links TRBV9 with TRBJ2-1; D is ambiguous. The V end was cut by 2 bases, the J end by 1 base, with 13 bases between. This CDR3 has 16 residues. The germline CDR1 and CDR2 sequences are SGDLS and YYNGEE.